This entry features one T cell receptor (beta chain) sequence. These data come from a study of blood T cell repertoires in COVID-19. The V and J ends lost 1 base and 3 bases respectively, with 11 bases between them. Germline CDR1 is SGHNT and CDR2 is YENEEA. This CDR3 spans 15 amino acids. The table came from immunoSEQ multiplex PCR; TCRdb's copy has only in-frame clones and leaves some out. In the table there are over 25,000 clones, approximately 83% of which are singletons. This TCR was recovered from a man aged 65 to 79 with acute or convalescent COVID-19. V gene TRBV11-3 combines with J gene TRBJ2-3, with D possibly matching TRBD2 (5 bases). The specimen was peripheral blood. Written as DNA, the CDR3 is TGTGCCAGCAGCTTAGGCGAGAGGGAAACAGATACGCAGTATTTT. Residues: CASSLGERETDTQYF.